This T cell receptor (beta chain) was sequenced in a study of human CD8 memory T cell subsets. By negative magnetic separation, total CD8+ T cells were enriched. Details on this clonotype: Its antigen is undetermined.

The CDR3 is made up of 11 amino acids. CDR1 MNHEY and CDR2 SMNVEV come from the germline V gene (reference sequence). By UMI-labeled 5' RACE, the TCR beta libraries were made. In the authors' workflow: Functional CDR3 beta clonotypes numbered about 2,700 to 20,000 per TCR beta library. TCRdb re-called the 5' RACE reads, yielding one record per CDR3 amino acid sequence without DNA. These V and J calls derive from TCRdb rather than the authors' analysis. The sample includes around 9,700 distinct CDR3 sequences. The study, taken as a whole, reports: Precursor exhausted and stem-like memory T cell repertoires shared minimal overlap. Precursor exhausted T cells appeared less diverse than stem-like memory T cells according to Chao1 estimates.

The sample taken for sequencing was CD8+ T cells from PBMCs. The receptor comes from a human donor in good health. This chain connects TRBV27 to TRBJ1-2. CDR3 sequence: CASRTNYGYTF.